This T cell receptor beta chain was sequenced in a study of T-cell memory formation after mild COVID-19. As for the study in general: Largely, the TCR clusters proved donor specific.

Per the germline V gene, CDR1 is SGHRS and CDR2 is YFSETQ. CDR3 length equals 14 residues. Trimming removed 0 bases from V and 5 bases from J, with 12 bases in between. The sample holds a few counts of this clonotype. Its antigen remains unidentified. Whole-study findings and limits: The authors left the SARS-CoV-2 specificity of second-wave clones peaking on day 37 unconfirmed. Pre-infection memory held some responding clones, suggesting pre-existing cross-reactive T cells responded.

TCRdb reprocessed the 5' RACE reads via MiXCR and lists one record per CDR3 protein. This sample carries over 500,000 distinct CDR3 sequences, 17% of them seen once, and the ten largest clones take roughly 7.8%. The chain recombines TRBV5-1 with TRBJ2-7, with D unclear. The sequenced sample consisted of PBMCs or a T cell subset sorted from them (not recorded which). The sequence came from an adult woman who had mild COVID-19 (a few samples of this study predate the infection). Cell type and time point are not known. CDR3: CASSLVVGPDEQYF. DNA for the CDR3: TGCGCCAGCAGCTTGGTGGTAGGACCGGACGAGCAGTACTTC.